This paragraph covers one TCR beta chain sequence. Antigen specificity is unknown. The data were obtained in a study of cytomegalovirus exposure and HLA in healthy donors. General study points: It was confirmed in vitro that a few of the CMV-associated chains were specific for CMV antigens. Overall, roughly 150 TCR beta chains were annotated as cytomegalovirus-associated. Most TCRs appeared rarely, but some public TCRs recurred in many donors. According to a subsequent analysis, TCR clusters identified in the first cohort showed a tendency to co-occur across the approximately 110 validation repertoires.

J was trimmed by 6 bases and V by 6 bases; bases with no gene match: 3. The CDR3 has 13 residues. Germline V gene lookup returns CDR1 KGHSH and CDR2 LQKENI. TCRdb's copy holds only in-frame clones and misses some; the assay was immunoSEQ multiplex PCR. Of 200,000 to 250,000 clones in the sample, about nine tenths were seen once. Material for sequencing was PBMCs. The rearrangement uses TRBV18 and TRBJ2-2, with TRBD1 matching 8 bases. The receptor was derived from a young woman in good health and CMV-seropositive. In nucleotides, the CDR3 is TGTGCCAGCTCTCCGGACAGGGCCGGGGAGCTGTTTTTT. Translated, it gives CASSPDRAGELFF. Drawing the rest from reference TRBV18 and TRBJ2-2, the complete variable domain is NAGVMQNPRHLVRRRGQEARLRCSPMKGHSHVYWYRQLPEEGLKFMVYLQKENIIDESGMPKERFSAEFPKEGPSILRIQQVVRGDSAAYFCASSPDRAGELFFGEGSRLTVL.